Listed below are T cell receptor beta chains from one sample, sequenced in a study of cytomegalovirus exposure and HLA in healthy donors. Here immunoSEQ multiplex PCR was the method, and the copy in TCRdb shows in-frame clones only, minus some. Of about 250,000 clones listed, about 90% are singletons. Sequenced material: PBMCs. Every receptor here comes from a man aged 18 to 30 in good health and CMV-seropositive. Each CDR3 is given with its conserved first and last residue. D genes are given only for firm matches. Rows give clone size only sometimes, using once, few, many, or a class for an expanded clone.

TRBJ1-5	-	TRBV4-2	-	CASSHALGTNSNQPQHF	TGTGCCAGCAGCCACGCCCTCGGGACAAATAGCAATCAGCCCCAGCATTTT
TRBJ2-6	TRBD1	TRBV5-5	-	CASSLEGAVGANVLTF	TGTGCCAGCAGCTTGGAGGGGGCTGTGGGGGCCAACGTCCTGACTTTC
TRBJ1-5	-	TRBV5-1	-	CASSFGEYNQPQHF	TGCGCCAGCAGCTTCGGGGAATACAATCAGCCCCAGCATTTT
TRBJ2-5	TRBD2	TRBV10-2	once	CASTGAAGGYETQYF	TGCGCCAGCACGGGGGCGGCGGGAGGGTACGAGACCCAGTACTTC
TRBJ2-5	-	TRBV4-1	-	CASSQAGGETQYF	TGCGCCAGCAGCCAAGCAGGGGGGGAGACCCAGTACTTC
TRBJ2-7	TRBD2	TRBV9	-	CASSVVAGGPAVEQYF	TGTGCCAGCAGCGTTGTAGCGGGAGGGCCGGCAGTCGAGCAGTACTTC
TRBJ1-5	TRBD1	TRBV27	-	CASSKTGGSNQPQHF	TGTGCCAGCAGTAAGACAGGGGGGAGCAATCAGCCCCAGCATTTT
TRBJ2-3	-	TRBV6-6	-	CASTTPGTDTQYF	TGTGCCAGCACCACCCCGGGCACAGATACGCAGTATTTT
TRBJ2-1	TRBD2	TRBV5-6	-	CASSPGVWREMYNEQFF	TGTGCCAGCAGCCCTGGGGTGTGGCGGGAGATGTACAATGAGCAGTTCTTC
TRBJ2-7	-	TRBV29-1	-	CSVEDRQRYEQYF	TGCAGCGTTGAAGATCGGCAACGCTACGAGCAGTACTTC
TRBJ1-2	-	TRBV28	-	CASSFQGGYTF	TGTGCCAGCAGTTTCCAGGGCGGCTACACCTTC
TRBJ2-7	TRBD1	TRBV25-1	-	CASSGGPGTGPYEQYF	TGTGCCAGCAGTGGGGGCCCCGGGACAGGGCCCTACGAGCAGTACTTC
TRBJ1-4	TRBD1	TRBV9	-	CASSARTGEDEKLFF	TGTGCCAGCAGCGCCCGGACAGGGGAGGATGAAAAACTGTTTTTT
TRBJ2-1	TRBD1	TRBV5-1	-	CASSFGQADYNEQFF	TGCGCCAGCAGCTTCGGACAGGCTGACTACAATGAGCAGTTCTTC
TRBJ2-1	TRBD2	TRBV29-1	-	CSGLTSGYNEQFF	TGCAGTGGCCTGACTAGCGGTTACAATGAGCAGTTCTTC
TRBJ2-4	-	TRBV29-1	-	CSVHPPDSKNIQYF	TGCAGCGTCCACCCACCGGACTCCAAAAACATTCAGTACTTC
TRBJ2-7	TRBD2	TRBV27	-	CASSPSGRSPGEQYF	TGTGCCAGCAGTCCTAGCGGGAGGTCACCTGGCGAGCAGTACTTC
TRBJ2-5	-	TRBV29-1	-	CSVEVPPQYF	TGCAGCGTTGAGGTTCCTCCCCAGTACTTC